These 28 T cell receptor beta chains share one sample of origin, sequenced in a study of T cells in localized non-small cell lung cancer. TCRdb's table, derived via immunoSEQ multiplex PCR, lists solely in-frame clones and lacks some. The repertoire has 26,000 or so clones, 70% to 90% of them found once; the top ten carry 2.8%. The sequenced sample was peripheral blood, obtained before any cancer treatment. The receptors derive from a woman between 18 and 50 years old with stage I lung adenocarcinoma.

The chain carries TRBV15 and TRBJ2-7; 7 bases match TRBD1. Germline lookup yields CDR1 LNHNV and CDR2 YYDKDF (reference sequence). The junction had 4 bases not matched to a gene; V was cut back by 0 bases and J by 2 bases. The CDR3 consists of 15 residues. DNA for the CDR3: TGTGCCACCAGCAGAGAAGGGGGCTTTCCCTACGAGCAGTACTTC. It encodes CATSREGGFPYEQYF.

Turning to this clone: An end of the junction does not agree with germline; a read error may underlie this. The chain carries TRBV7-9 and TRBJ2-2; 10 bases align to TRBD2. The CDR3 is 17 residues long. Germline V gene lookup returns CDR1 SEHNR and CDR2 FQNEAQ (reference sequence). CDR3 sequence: CASRLGTSVTNTGELFF. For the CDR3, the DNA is TGTGCCAGCAGATTAGGGACTAGCGTCACGAACACCGGGGAGCTGTTTTTT.

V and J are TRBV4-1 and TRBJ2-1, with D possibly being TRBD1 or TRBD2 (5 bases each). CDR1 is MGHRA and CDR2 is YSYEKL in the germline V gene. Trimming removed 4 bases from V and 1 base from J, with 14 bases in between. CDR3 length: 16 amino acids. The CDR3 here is CASSLTEGESYNEQFF. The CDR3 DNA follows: TGCGCCAGCAGCCTAACCGAAGGGGAGTCCTACAATGAGCAGTTCTTC.

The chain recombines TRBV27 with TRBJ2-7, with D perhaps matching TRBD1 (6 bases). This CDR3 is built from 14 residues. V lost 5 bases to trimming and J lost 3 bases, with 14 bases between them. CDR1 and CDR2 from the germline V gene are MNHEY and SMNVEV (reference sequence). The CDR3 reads CASSVQGILYEQYF. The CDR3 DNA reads TGTGCCAGCAGTGTACAGGGAATTCTCTACGAGCAGTACTTC.

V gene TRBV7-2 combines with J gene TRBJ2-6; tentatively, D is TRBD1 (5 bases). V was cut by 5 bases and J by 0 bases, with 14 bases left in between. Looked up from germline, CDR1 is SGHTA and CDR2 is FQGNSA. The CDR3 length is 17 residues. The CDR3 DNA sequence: TGTGCCAGCAGCCCCCATCCAGGGTTCTCTGGGGCCAACGTCCTGACTTTC. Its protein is CASSPHPGFSGANVLTF.

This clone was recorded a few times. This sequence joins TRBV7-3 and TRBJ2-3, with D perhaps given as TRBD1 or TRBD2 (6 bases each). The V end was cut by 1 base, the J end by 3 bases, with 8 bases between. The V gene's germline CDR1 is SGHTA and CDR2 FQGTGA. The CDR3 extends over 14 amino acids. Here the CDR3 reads CASSLKGGTDTQYF. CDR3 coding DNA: TGTGCCAGCAGCTTAAAAGGGGGGACAGATACGCAGTATTTT.

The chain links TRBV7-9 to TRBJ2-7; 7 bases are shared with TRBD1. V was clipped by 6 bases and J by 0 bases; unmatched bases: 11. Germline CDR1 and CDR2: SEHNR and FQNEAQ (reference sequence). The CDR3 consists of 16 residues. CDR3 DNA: TGTGCCAGCAGTCCGCCTCGGACAGGAGCCTCCTACGAGCAGTACTTC. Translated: CASSPPRTGASYEQYF.

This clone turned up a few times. CDR3 bases: TGCGCCAGCAGCCAAGAGGCGGCTGCGGGTGAAAAACTGTTTTTT. Amino acid sequence: CASSQEAAAGEKLFF. The chain carries TRBV4-1 and TRBJ1-4; D not certain. CDR3 length: 15 amino acids. CDR1 and CDR2 from the germline V gene are MGHRA and YSYEKL. The germline V and J ends were trimmed by 0 bases and 7 bases, with 12 bases remaining between them.

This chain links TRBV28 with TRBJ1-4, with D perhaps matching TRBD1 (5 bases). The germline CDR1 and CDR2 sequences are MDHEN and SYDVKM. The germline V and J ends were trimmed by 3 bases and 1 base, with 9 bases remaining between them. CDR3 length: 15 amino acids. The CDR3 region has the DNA TGTGCCAGCAGTTTTCCCCAGGGAACTAATGAAAAACTGTTTTTT. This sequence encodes CASSFPQGTNEKLFF.

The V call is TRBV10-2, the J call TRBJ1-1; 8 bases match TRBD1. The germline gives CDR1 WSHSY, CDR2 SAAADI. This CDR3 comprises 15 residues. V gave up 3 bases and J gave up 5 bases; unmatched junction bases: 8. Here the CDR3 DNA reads TGCGCCAGCAGTGATGACAGGGGTGTACGGACTGAAGCTTTCTTT. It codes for CASSDDRGVRTEAFF.

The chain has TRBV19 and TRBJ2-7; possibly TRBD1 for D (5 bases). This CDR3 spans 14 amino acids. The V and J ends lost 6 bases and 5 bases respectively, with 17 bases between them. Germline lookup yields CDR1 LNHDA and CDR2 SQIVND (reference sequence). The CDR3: CASSLRGSLDEQYF. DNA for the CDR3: TGTGCCAGTAGCCTAAGGGGCTCCCTTGACGAGCAGTACTTC.

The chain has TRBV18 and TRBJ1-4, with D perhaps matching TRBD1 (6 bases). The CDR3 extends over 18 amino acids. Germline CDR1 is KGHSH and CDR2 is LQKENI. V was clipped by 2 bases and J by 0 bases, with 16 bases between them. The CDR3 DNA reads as TGTGCCAGCTCACCATACGTGGGTCCAGGGGCAACTAATGAAAAACTGTTTTTT. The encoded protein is CASSPYVGPGATNEKLFF.

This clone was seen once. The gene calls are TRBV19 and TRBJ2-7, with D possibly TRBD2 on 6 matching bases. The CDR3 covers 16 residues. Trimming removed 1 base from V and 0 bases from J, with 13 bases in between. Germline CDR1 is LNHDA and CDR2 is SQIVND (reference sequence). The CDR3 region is CASSIVGGVSSYEQYF. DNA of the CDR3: TGTGCCAGTAGTATAGTCGGCGGGGTTTCCTCCTACGAGCAGTACTTC.

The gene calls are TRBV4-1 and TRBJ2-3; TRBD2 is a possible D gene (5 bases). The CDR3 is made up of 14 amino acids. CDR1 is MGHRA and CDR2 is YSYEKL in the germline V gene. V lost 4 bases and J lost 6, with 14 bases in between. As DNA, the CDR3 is TGCGCCAGCAGCCCAAGTAGCGTGTTTGATACGCAGTATTTT. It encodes CASSPSSVFDTQYF.

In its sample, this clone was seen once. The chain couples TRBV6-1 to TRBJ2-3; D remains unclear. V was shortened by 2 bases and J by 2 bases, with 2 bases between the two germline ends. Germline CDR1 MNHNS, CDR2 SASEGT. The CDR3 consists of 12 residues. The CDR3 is CASSEYTDTQYF. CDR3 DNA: TGTGCCAGCAGTGAATACACAGATACGCAGTATTTT.

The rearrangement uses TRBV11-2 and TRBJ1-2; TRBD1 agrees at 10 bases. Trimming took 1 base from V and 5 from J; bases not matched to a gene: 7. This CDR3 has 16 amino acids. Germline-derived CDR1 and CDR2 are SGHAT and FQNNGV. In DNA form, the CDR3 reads TGTGCCAGCAGCTTAGTCCCCGGGACAGGGGAGTATGGCTACACCTTC. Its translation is CASSLVPGTGEYGYTF.

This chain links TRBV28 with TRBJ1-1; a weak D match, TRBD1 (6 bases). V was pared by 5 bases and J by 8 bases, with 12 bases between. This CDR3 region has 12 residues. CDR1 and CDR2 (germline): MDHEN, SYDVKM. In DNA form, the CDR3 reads TGTGCCAGCAGTCAGACAGGAACCGAAGCTTTCTTT. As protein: CASSQTGTEAFF.

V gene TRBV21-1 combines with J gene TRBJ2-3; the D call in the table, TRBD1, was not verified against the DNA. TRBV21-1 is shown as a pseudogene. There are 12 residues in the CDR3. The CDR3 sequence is CASGPDTDTQYF. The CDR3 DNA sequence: TGTGCCAGCGGCCCTGACACAGATACGCAGTATTTT.

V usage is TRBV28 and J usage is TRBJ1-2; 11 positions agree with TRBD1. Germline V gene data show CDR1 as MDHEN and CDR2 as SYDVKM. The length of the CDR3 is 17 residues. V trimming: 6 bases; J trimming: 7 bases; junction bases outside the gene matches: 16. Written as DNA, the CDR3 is TGTGCCAGCAGCACTTTACCCCCCGGACAGGGGGCGGGTGGCTACACCTTC. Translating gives CASSTLPPGQGAGGYTF.

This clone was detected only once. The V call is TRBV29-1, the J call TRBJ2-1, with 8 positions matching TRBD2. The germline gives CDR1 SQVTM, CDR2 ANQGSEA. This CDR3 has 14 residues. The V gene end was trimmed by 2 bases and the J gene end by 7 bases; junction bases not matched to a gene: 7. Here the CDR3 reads CSVERASGLNEQFF. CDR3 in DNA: TGCAGCGTTGAAAGGGCTAGCGGGTTGAATGAGCAGTTCTTC.

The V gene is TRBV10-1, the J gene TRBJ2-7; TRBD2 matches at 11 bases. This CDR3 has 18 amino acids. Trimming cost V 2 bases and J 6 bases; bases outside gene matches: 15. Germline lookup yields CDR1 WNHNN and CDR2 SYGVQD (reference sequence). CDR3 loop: CASSEMVAGGPLQPEQYF. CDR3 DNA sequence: TGCGCCAGCAGTGAGATGGTAGCGGGAGGGCCGCTACAACCCGAGCAGTACTTC.

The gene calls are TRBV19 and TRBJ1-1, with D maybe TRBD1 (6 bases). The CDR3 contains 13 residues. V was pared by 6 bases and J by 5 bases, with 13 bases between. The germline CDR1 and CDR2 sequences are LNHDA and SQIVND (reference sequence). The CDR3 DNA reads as TGTGCCAGTAGGACACAGGGAGAGACTGAAGCTTTCTTT. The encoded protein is CASRTQGETEAFF.

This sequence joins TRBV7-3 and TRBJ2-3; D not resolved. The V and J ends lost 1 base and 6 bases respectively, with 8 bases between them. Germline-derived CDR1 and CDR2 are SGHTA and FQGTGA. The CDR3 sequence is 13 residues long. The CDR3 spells CASSLKTGDTQYF. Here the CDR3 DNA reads TGTGCCAGCAGCTTAAAAACCGGGGATACGCAGTATTTT.

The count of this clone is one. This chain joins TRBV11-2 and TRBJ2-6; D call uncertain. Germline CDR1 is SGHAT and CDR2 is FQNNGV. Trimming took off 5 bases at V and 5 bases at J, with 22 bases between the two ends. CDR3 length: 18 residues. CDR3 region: CASSVSRKQQSRANVLTF. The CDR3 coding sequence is TGTGCCAGCAGCGTTAGTCGAAAGCAACAAAGTCGGGCCAACGTCCTGACTTTC. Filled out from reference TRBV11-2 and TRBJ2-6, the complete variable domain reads EAGVAQSPRYKIIEKRQSVAFWCNPISGHATLYWYQQILGQGPKLLIQFQNNGVVDDSQLPKDRFSAERLKGVDSTLKIQPAKLEDSAVYLCASSVSRKQQSRANVLTFGAGSRLTVL.

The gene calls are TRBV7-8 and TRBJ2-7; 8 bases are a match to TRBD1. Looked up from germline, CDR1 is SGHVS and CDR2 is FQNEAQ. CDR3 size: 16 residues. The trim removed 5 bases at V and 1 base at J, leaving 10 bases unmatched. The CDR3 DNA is TGTGCCAGCAGCCCGACACGCGGGACAGGTTCCTACGAGCAGTACTTC. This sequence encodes CASSPTRGTGSYEQYF.

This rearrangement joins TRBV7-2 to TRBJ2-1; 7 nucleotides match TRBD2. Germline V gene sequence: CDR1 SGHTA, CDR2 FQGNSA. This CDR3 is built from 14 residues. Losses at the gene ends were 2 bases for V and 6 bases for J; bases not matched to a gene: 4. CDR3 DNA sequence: TGTGCCAGCAGCTTACGAAGGGAGGGCAATGAGCAGTTCTTC. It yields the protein CASSLRREGNEQFF.

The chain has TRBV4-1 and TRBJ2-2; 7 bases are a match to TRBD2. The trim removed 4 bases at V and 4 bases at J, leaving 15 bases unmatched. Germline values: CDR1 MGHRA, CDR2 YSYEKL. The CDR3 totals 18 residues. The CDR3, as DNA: TGCGCCAGCAGCCCCTCAAGCTTGACTAGCCCCGTCACCGGGGAGCTGTTTTTT. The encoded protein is CASSPSSLTSPVTGELFF.

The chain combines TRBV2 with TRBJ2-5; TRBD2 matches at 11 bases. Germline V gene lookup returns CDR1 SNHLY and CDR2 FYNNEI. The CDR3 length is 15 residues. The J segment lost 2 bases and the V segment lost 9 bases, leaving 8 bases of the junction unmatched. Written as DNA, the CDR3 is TGTGCCAGTCTCGGGACTAGCGGTGATCAAGAGACCCAGTACTTC. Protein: CASLGTSGDQETQYF.